Each of the 11 T cell receptor beta chains below was sequenced from the same sample in a study of human T cells and chemical hapten exposure (dated by TCRdb to the early 2020s). In the paper's terms, the time point label means: patch test 2, 6 weeks after DPC sensitization. The treatment or condition label on this specimen signifies: therapeutic diphenylcyclopropenone sensitization with weekly scalp DPC. Total RNA was extracted from unfractionated whole blood collected in Tempus Blood RNA tubes. Library creation used RACE. Reads for this sample came from a NextSeq 500. Clones were called with MiXCR by TCRdb after fastp trimmed the public reads at Q25, and only in-frame beta chains were retained. For every CDR3 protein sequence, its rows merge into one entry that carries the most common genes and DNA. The sample table shows about 42,000 distinct CDR3 sequences, and approximately 9.5% are seen once. The top ten hold around 15% of the sample.

Sequencing was performed on whole blood, taken in connection with sensitization to the hapten diphenylcyclopropenone (DPC). The receptors come from a woman aged 25 to 39 with alopecia areata. Some clones in this sample may be carry-over from other donors' samples.

The gene calls are TRBV29-1 and TRBJ1-2; a possible D gene is TRBD1 (5 bases). Germline CDR1 and CDR2: SQVTM and ANQGSEA. The length of the CDR3 is 11 residues. V lost 4 bases and J 8 bases, leaving 11 bases between the germline ends. CDR3 nucleotides: TGCAGCGTTGTGGCAGGGCTAGGCTACACCTTC. It yields the protein CSVVAGLGYTF.

The chain combines TRBV19 with TRBJ1-5; perhaps TRBD1 as D (5 bases). This CDR3 comprises 17 residues. Germline CDR1 reads LNHDA; CDR2 reads SQIVND (reference sequence). The V end was cut by 7 bases, the J end by 0 bases, with 19 bases between. The CDR3 DNA follows: TGTGCCAGTACACTTTCAGGGTACTCCCTTAGCAATCAGCCCCAGCATTTT. Translating gives CASTLSGYSLSNQPQHF.

This chain uses TRBV5-1 with TRBJ1-4; D remains unclear. Per the germline V gene, CDR1 is SGHRS and CDR2 is YFSETQ. The CDR3 runs 15 residues. V lost 4 bases and J 8 bases, leaving 18 bases between the germline ends. The CDR3 reads CASSGFTGPREKLFF. Here the CDR3 DNA reads TGCGCCAGCAGCGGCTTTACTGGGCCCCGCGAAAAACTGTTTTTT.

This clonotype turned up a few times. The V gene is TRBV7-6, the J gene TRBJ1-1; D ambiguous. Looked up from germline, CDR1 is SGHVS and CDR2 is FNYEAQ. V gave up 0 bases and J gave up 5 bases, with 13 bases separating them. CDR3 length equals 15 residues. CDR3 region: CASSLARAATTEAFF. The CDR3 region has the DNA TGTGCCAGCAGCTTAGCCCGCGCAGCGACGACTGAAGCTTTCTTT.

This clonotype came up a few times. This sequence joins TRBV12-3 or TRBV12-4 and TRBJ2-3; no clear D. The V and J ends lost 6 bases and 0 bases respectively, with 4 bases between them. This CDR3 is built from 12 residues. The CDR3 DNA reads as TGTGCCAGCAGCGGTAGCACAGATACGCAGTATTTT. This codes for CASSGSTDTQYF.

The table lists this clonotype with many counts. This sequence joins TRBV20-1 and TRBJ2-3; D not resolved. Trimming shortened V by 5 bases and J by 3 bases, and 6 bases separated the two germline ends. The CDR3 is made up of 11 amino acids. Germline V CDR1 and CDR2: DFQATT, SNEGSKA (reference sequence). This CDR3 is CSAGSTDTQYF. The CDR3 DNA sequence: TGCAGTGCTGGATCGACAGATACGCAGTATTTT.

The gene calls are TRBV7-2 and TRBJ2-2, with D possibly being TRBD1 (5 bases). Germline values: CDR1 SGHTA, CDR2 FQGNSA. The germline V and J ends were trimmed by 1 base and 1 base, with 10 bases remaining between them. This CDR3 has 16 amino acids. CDR3: CASSLEVRVNTGELFF. For the CDR3, the DNA is TGTGCCAGCAGCTTAGAGGTCAGGGTGAACACCGGGGAGCTGTTTTTT.

This clonotype is medium-sized by share. The genes are TRBV7-3 and TRBJ2-1; 9 bases map to TRBD1. V shed 3 bases, J shed 7 bases, and the junction held 7 bases outside the gene matches. This CDR3 has 15 residues. CDR1 and CDR2 from the germline V gene are SGHTA and FQGTGA. CDR3 sequence (DNA): TGTGCCAGCAGCTTGGGACAGGGCGGAGTAAATGAGCAGTTCTTC. Its protein product is CASSLGQGGVNEQFF.

The V and J genes are TRBV3-1 and TRBJ2-7; TRBD1 matches at 9 bases. The germline V gene has CDR1 LGHDT and CDR2 YNNKEL (reference sequence). V trimming: 6 bases; J trimming: 6 bases; junction bases outside the gene matches: 12. The CDR3 has 15 amino acids. The CDR3 nucleotides read TGTGCCAGCAGTCCGACCGGGACAGGGTGGTCCGAGCAGTACTTC. Protein product: CASSPTGTGWSEQYF.

This clonotype turned up a few times. This chain links TRBV12-3 or TRBV12-4 with TRBJ2-1; the D gene could be TRBD1 or TRBD2 (5 bases each). The CDR3 has 13 amino acids. The V end lost 6 bases, the J end lost 8 bases, and 14 bases lay between the germline ends. The CDR3 DNA reads as TGTGCCAGCAGCCTCGGGACGGGCGATGAGCAGTTCTTC. Translated: CASSLGTGDEQFF.

The chain links TRBV6-2 or TRBV6-3 to TRBJ2-7, with 11 bases fitting TRBD1. The germline V gene encodes CDR1 MNHEY and CDR2 SVGEGT. The CDR3 consists of 15 residues. The V and J ends lost 4 bases and 3 bases, in that order; junction bases with no gene match: 5. CDR3 in amino acids: CASSSGQGAFYEQYF. As DNA, the CDR3 is TGTGCCAGCAGTTCAGGACAGGGGGCCTTCTACGAGCAGTACTTC.